This TCR beta chain was identified during a study of vaccination and CD4 T cells after COVID-19. Across the whole study: Two Hispanic individuals were among six male and four female convalescent patients. General study findings and limits: In convalescent patients, a median around 89% of reactive clones appeared only post-vaccination.

Treatment described: approximately nine-day PBMC culture with coronavirus spike peptide pools or control peptides (ViraFEST assay). Positive tests by PCR, dated March to December 2020, predated US Alpha, Beta and Delta variants. A remark on this clonotype: Its antigen is unidentified.

Oncomine TCR Beta short-read sequencing was applied to DNA from cultured CD4+ T cells. TCRdb re-derived calls from the PCR reads in MiXCR, one entry per CDR3 protein. Of about 15,000 distinct CDR3 sequences listed, 74% are singletons. Trimming took 6 bases from V and 2 from J, leaving 19 bases between them. Germline V gene data show CDR1 as MDHEN and CDR2 as SYDVKM. There are 16 residues in the CDR3. This sequence was found in a human donor who had recovered from COVID-19. Sequencing used CD4+ T cells from blood, cultured in vitro. The chain employs TRBV28 and TRBJ1-2, with D perhaps matching TRBD1 (5 bases). As DNA, the CDR3 is TGTGCCAGCAGCATTCAGACGGGACGCCGAAACTATGGCTACACCTTC. Translated, it gives CASSIQTGRRNYGYTF.